These 26 T cell receptor beta chains originate from one sample sequenced in a study of a mutant IDH1 vaccine in newly diagnosed glioma. Time point noted: week 23, last vaccination. Vaccinated patients received 300 ug of mutant IDH1 20-mer peptide per dose, with topical imiquimod. What these receptors recognize is not known. Here immunoSEQ multiplex PCR was the method, and the copy in TCRdb shows in-frame clones only, minus some. The table includes 50,000 to 65,000 clones, about 89% detected once. Sequenced here: PBMCs, sampled from a glioma patient whose treatment included an IDH1 peptide vaccine. These receptors all come from a man in his forties or fifties with glioma.

This clone was counted only a few times. The rearrangement uses TRBV19 and TRBJ2-3; TRBD1 agrees at 7 bases. J lost 2 bases, V lost 7 bases, and 6 bases had no gene match. This CDR3 is 14 amino acids long. From germline, CDR1 is LNHDA and CDR2 SQIVND (reference sequence). The CDR3 bases are TGTGCCAGTAATAGAGGGGGCGTCACAGATACGCAGTATTTT. Its protein product is CASNRGGVTDTQYF.

The V gene is TRBV2, the J gene TRBJ1-4; 8 bases are shared with TRBD1. The CDR3 length is 13 residues. V dropped 7 bases and J dropped 8; count of bases not matched to a gene: 6. Germline V lookup: CDR1 SNHLY, CDR2 FYNNEI. The CDR3 here is CASNLDREEKLFF. The DNA for the CDR3 is TGTGCCAGCAACCTGGACAGGGAAGAAAAACTGTTTTTT. Supplemented by reference TRBV2 and TRBJ1-4, the full variable domain reads EPEVTQTPSHQVTQMGQEVILRCVPISNHLYFYWYRQILGQKVEFLVSFYNNEISEKSEIFDDQFSVERPDGSNFTLKIRSTKLEDSAMYFCASNLDREEKLFFGSGTQLSVL.

The DNA of the CDR3 is TGTGCCAGCAGCTTGGCCGCTAGCGGGAGCAACGAGCAGTACTTC. It codes for CASSLAASGSNEQYF. V is TRBV5-4 and J is TRBJ2-7; 10 nucleotides align to TRBD2. The CDR3 loop spans 15 amino acids. The V gene end was trimmed by 0 bases and the J gene end by 5 bases; junction bases not matched to a gene: 5. Germline CDR1 is SGHNT and CDR2 is YYREEE (reference sequence). Full variable domain (rest looked up from reference TRBV5-4 and TRBJ2-7): ETGVTQSPTHLIKTRGQQVTLRCSSQSGHNTVSWYQQALGQGPQFIFQYYREEENGRGNFPPRFSGLQFPNYSSELNVNALELDDSALYLCASSLAASGSNEQYFGPGTRLTVT.

The chain is built from TRBV9 and TRBJ1-5; D not resolved. Per germline, CDR1 SGDLS and CDR2 YYNGEE. The germline V and J ends were trimmed by 0 bases and 0 bases, with 7 bases remaining between them. The CDR3 runs 15 residues. The CDR3 sequence: CASSVVPDSNQPQHF. CDR3 DNA: TGTGCCAGCAGCGTAGTCCCCGATAGCAATCAGCCCCAGCATTTT.

This clone has just one count. The chain employs TRBV7-9 and TRBJ2-5; the match to TRBD2 covers 11 bases. This CDR3 spans 16 amino acids. The trim removed 4 bases at V and 1 base at J, leaving 5 bases unmatched. Germline V gene sequence: CDR1 SEHNR, CDR2 FQNEAQ (reference sequence). The CDR3 region has the DNA TGTGCCAGCAGCTCGGGACTAGCGGAAATCCAAGAGACCCAGTACTTC. This encodes CASSSGLAEIQETQYF.

The rearrangement uses TRBV28 and TRBJ1-5; 9 bases are shared with TRBD1. V trimming: 7 bases; J trimming: 7 bases; junction bases outside the gene matches: 11. Germline CDR1 MDHEN, CDR2 SYDVKM. The CDR3 covers 15 residues. The CDR3 coding sequence is TGTGCCAGCACTTTCACCGGGACAGGGAGCCAGCCCCAGCATTTT. This gives the protein CASTFTGTGSQPQHF.

As to this clone: Other DNA variants within this sample encode the same CDR3. V gene TRBV9 combines with J gene TRBJ1-4; D is unclear. CDR3 size: 14 residues. The V end lost 3 bases, the J end lost 4 bases, and 10 bases lay between the germline ends. Germline values: CDR1 SGDLS, CDR2 YYNGEE. The CDR3 reads CASSEGVINEKLFF. In nucleotides, the CDR3 is TGTGCCAGCAGCGAGGGAGTAATTAATGAAAAACTGTTTTTT.

This clone showed up just once. This sequence joins TRBV6-5 and TRBJ1-2, with TRBD1 as a possible D gene (5 bases). CDR3 length: 16 amino acids. V dropped 1 base and J dropped 2 bases, with 14 bases sitting between them. Germline-derived CDR1 and CDR2 are MNHEY and SVGAGI. The CDR3 sequence: CASSYLGLKGNYGYTF. In DNA, the CDR3 is TGTGCCAGCAGTTACTTGGGACTGAAGGGGAACTATGGCTACACCTTC.

The chain is built from TRBV5-1 and TRBJ2-7; 8 bases are a match to TRBD2. Trimming cost V 4 bases and J 0 bases; bases outside gene matches: 9. This CDR3 spans 16 amino acids. The germline CDR1 and CDR2 sequences are SGHRS and YFSETQ. The chain's CDR3 is CASSPVRGRSSYEQYF. In nucleotides, the CDR3 is TGCGCCAGCAGCCCGGTTCGCGGGAGGAGCTCCTACGAGCAGTACTTC.

This clone was picked up one time. The V gene is TRBV18, the J gene TRBJ2-7; 7 positions agree with TRBD2. The CDR3 runs to 15 residues. The germline CDR1 and CDR2 sequences are KGHSH and LQKENI. V shed 4 bases, J shed 6 bases, and the junction held 12 bases outside the gene matches. For the CDR3, the DNA is TGTGCCAGCTCACTAGGACTGAGCGGGGTTAGCGAGCAGTACTTC. Translation: CASSLGLSGVSEQYF.

This clone was seen just once. This rearrangement joins TRBV29-1 to TRBJ2-1; D unclear. Germline V gene lookup returns CDR1 SQVTM and CDR2 ANQGSEA. This CDR3 is built from 14 residues. V was shortened by 4 bases and J by 7 bases, with 17 bases between the two germline ends. The DNA of the CDR3 is TGCAGCGTTGTATCATCTGGGAAGAAGAATGAGCAGTTCTTC. As protein: CSVVSSGKKNEQFF.

The chain uses TRBV5-1 and TRBJ1-2, with D maybe TRBD1 (6 bases). Germline V gene lookup returns CDR1 SGHRS and CDR2 YFSETQ. This CDR3 has 15 amino acids. Trimming removed 0 bases from V and 7 bases from J, with 16 bases in between. Here the CDR3 DNA reads TGCGCCAGCAGCTTGGGTGTAGGGGGACGAGCTGGCTACACCTTC. Its protein is CASSLGVGGRAGYTF.

The rearrangement links TRBV15 to TRBJ2-5; D remains ambiguous. This CDR3 is 13 amino acids long. In germline, CDR1 is LNHNV, CDR2 YYDKDF (reference sequence). V gave up 3 bases and J gave up 5 bases, with 10 bases separating them. The DNA of the CDR3 is TGTGCCACCAGCAGGATCGCTCGGGAGACCCAGTACTTC. Its translation: CATSRIARETQYF.

This clone was seen just once. The V gene is TRBV2, the J gene TRBJ2-6, with 7 nucleotides matching TRBD2. V lost 7 bases, J lost 0 bases, and 12 bases stayed unmatched. The CDR3 extends over 18 amino acids. Germline V gives CDR1 SNHLY, CDR2 FYNNEI. The CDR3 DNA reads as TGTGCCAGCAATCGGCGGGGAGGGGAAAGCTCTGGGGCCAACGTCCTGACTTTC. Its protein product is CASNRRGGESSGANVLTF.

The sample holds a few counts of this clone. The J gene is TRBJ2-2, the V gene TRBV19; perhaps TRBD1 as D (6 bases). CDR1 and CDR2 from the germline V gene are LNHDA and SQIVND (reference sequence). V was cut by 5 bases and J by 3 bases, with 10 bases left in between. The CDR3 has 14 amino acids. CDR3 nucleotide sequence: TGTGCCAGTAGTCCCGGGACACACACCGGGGAGCTGTTTTTT. Protein: CASSPGTHTGELFF.

This clone showed up just once. J is TRBJ1-1 and V is TRBV18, with D unresolved. V was shortened by 4 bases and J by 8 bases, with 14 bases between the two germline ends. This CDR3 comprises 13 residues. Germline assignment: CDR1 KGHSH and CDR2 LQKENI. CDR3 in DNA: TGTGCCAGCTCACAAAGACGGGAGGGAGAAGCTTTCTTT. The encoded protein is CASSQRREGEAFF.

The V gene is TRBV7-3, the J gene TRBJ2-7; 11 bases are shared with TRBD1. J gave up 3 bases and V 5 bases, and 6 bases lay outside the gene matches. Germline V gives CDR1 SGHTA, CDR2 FQGTGA. The CDR3 consists of 15 residues. Written as DNA, the CDR3 is TGTGCCAGCAGCCTGTCGGGACAGGGGGTCTACGAGCAGTACTTC. It yields the protein CASSLSGQGVYEQYF.

V is TRBV5-6 and J is TRBJ1-1; D possibly corresponds to TRBD1 (6 bases). CDR3 size: 15 residues. V lost 0 bases and J 7 bases, leaving 16 bases between the germline ends. Germline values: CDR1 SGHDT, CDR2 YYEEEE. CDR3: CASSLGGWGAREAFF. The CDR3 nucleotides are TGTGCCAGCAGCTTGGGAGGTTGGGGGGCGCGTGAAGCTTTCTTT.

The J gene is TRBJ2-1, the V gene TRBV9, with 8 bases that match TRBD2. The CDR3 has 15 residues. Germline V gene sequence: CDR1 SGDLS, CDR2 YYNGEE. Losses at the gene ends were 3 bases for V and 6 bases for J; bases not matched to a gene: 8. The CDR3 here is CASSGPAGVFNEQFF. DNA of the CDR3: TGTGCCAGCAGCGGACCAGCGGGAGTTTTCAATGAGCAGTTCTTC.

The chain carries TRBV18 and TRBJ1-1, with D uncertain. This CDR3 spans 17 amino acids. CDR1 is KGHSH and CDR2 is LQKENI in the germline V gene. Trimming shortened V by 3 bases and J by 1 base, and 18 bases separated the two germline ends. CDR3: CASSPSFPPGRNTEAFF. CDR3 sequence (DNA): TGTGCCAGCTCACCCTCATTTCCACCCGGCCGGAACACTGAAGCTTTCTTT.

The V call is TRBV5-6, the J call TRBJ1-1; D gene ambiguous. The ends were cut back, 4 bases at V and 4 bases at J, with 11 bases in the middle. Germline values: CDR1 SGHDT, CDR2 YYEEEE. The CDR3 sequence is 13 residues long. The CDR3 sequence is CASSPVGSTEAFF. In DNA, the CDR3 is TGTGCCAGCAGCCCAGTGGGTAGCACTGAAGCTTTCTTT.

This chain uses TRBV18 with TRBJ2-5; D remains unclear. V lost 1 base and J lost 4, with 13 bases in between. The CDR3 consists of 15 residues. Germline-derived CDR1 and CDR2 are KGHSH and LQKENI. The CDR3 is CASSPQSTQRETQYF. DNA of the CDR3: TGTGCCAGCTCACCACAGAGTACCCAGCGAGAGACCCAGTACTTC.

V usage is TRBV9 and J usage is TRBJ1-1; D is uncertain. The length of the CDR3 is 14 residues. Looked up from germline, CDR1 is SGDLS and CDR2 is YYNGEE. V lost 0 bases, J lost 6 bases, and 12 bases lay in between. CDR3 sequence (DNA): TGTGCCAGCAGCGTAGTGGAGAGCTCCCCTGAAGCTTTCTTT. Amino acids: CASSVVESSPEAFF.

This clone was detected once. The rearrangement uses TRBV19 and TRBJ2-3; 15 positions match TRBD2. The CDR3 is 16 amino acids. Germline-derived CDR1 and CDR2 are LNHDA and SQIVND (reference sequence). Germline trimming cut 5 bases from V and 4 bases from J; bases unmatched to any gene: 4. As DNA, the CDR3 is TGTGCCAGTAGTCTCCGGACTAGCGGGAGGGCAGATACGCAGTATTTT. Protein product: CASSLRTSGRADTQYF. The whole variable domain, remainder taken from reference TRBV19 and TRBJ2-3, is DGGITQSPKYLFRKEGQNVTLSCEQNLNHDAMYWYRQDPGQGLRLIYYSQIVNDFQKGDIAEGYSVSREKKESFPLTVTSAQKNPTAFYLCASSLRTSGRADTQYFGPGTRLTVL.

As to this clone: Sequence at one end of the junction differs from germline and may be a read error. J is TRBJ1-2 and V is TRBV6-8; 7 bases fit TRBD1. The CDR3 is made up of 17 amino acids. Germline loops: CDR1 MNHGY, CDR2 SAAAGT. CDR3 sequence: CASGYPLTGRDNYGYTF. The CDR3 nucleotides read TGTGCCAGCGGTTACCCCCTGACAGGGCGGGATAACTATGGCTACACCTTC.

The rearrangement links TRBV11-3 to TRBJ2-3, with TRBD2 matching over 9 bases. Germline trimming cut 1 base from V and 4 bases from J; bases unmatched to any gene: 3. The CDR3 runs to 15 residues. Germline CDR1 reads SGHNT; CDR2 reads YENEEA. Here the CDR3 reads CASSLGLAGSDTQYF. The CDR3 DNA sequence: TGTGCCAGCAGCTTAGGCCTAGCGGGATCAGATACGCAGTATTTT. The full variable domain, in which reference TRBV11-3 and TRBJ2-3 provide the parts outside the CDR3, is EAGVVQSPRYKIIEKKQPVAFWCNPISGHNTLYWYLQNLGQGPELLIRYENEEAVDDSQLPKDRFSAERLKGVDSTLKIQPAELGDSAVYLCASSLGLAGSDTQYFGPGTRLTVL.